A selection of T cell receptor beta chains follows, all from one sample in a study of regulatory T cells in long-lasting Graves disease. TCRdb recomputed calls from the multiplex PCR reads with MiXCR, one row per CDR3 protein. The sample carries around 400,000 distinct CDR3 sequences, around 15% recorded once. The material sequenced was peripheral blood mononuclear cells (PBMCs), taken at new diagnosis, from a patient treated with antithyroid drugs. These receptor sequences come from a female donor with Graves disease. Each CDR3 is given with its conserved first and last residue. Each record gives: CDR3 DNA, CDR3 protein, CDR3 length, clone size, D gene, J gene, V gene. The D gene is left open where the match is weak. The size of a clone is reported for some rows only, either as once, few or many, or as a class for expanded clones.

CDR3 DNA: TGCGCCAGCAGCCAAACGGGACCCATATATAATTCACCCCTCCACTTT; CDR3 protein: CASSQTGPIYNSPLHF; CDR3 length: 16; clone size: .; D gene: .; J gene: TRBJ1-6; V gene: TRBV4-1
CDR3 DNA: TGCAGCGTTGAAGATCTTGAACTCCCGGTGTATGGCTACACCTTC; CDR3 protein: CSVEDLELPVYGYTF; CDR3 length: 15; clone size: many; D gene: .; J gene: TRBJ1-2; V gene: TRBV29-1
CDR3 DNA: TGTGCCAGCAGTTTTGGGACAGAAAATCAGCCCCAGCATTTT; CDR3 protein: CASSFGTENQPQHF; CDR3 length: 14; clone size: many; D gene: TRBD1; J gene: TRBJ1-5; V gene: TRBV12-3/TRBV12-4
CDR3 DNA: TGTGCCAGCCAGGGACAGGGGGCGGACGAGCAGTACTTC; CDR3 protein: CASQGQGADEQYF; CDR3 length: 13; clone size: few; D gene: TRBD1; J gene: TRBJ2-7; V gene: TRBV9
CDR3 DNA: TGTGCCAGCAGTTTGTTTAGAGGGCACCAAGAGACCCAGTACTTC; CDR3 protein: CASSLFRGHQETQYF; CDR3 length: 15; clone size: many; D gene: .; J gene: TRBJ2-5; V gene: TRBV28
CDR3 DNA: TGTGCCAGTAGTACTACTAGCGAAATCTACAATGAGCAGTTCTTC; CDR3 protein: CASSTTSEIYNEQFF; CDR3 length: 15; clone size: .; D gene: TRBD2; J gene: TRBJ2-1; V gene: TRBV19
CDR3 DNA: TGCGCCAGCAGCTTCCGGGACAGCTCCTGCAATGAGCAGTTCTTC; CDR3 protein: CASSFRDSSCNEQFF; CDR3 length: 15; clone size: .; D gene: TRBD1; J gene: TRBJ2-1; V gene: TRBV5-1
CDR3 DNA: TGTGCCAGCAGCCCAGAGGGACAGTTGAACACTGAAGCTTTCTTT; CDR3 protein: CASSPEGQLNTEAFF; CDR3 length: 15; clone size: many; D gene: TRBD1; J gene: TRBJ1-1; V gene: TRBV9
CDR3 DNA: TGTGCCAGCATCAGGGGGTATGGGAACACTGAAGCTTTCTTT; CDR3 protein: CASIRGYGNTEAFF; CDR3 length: 14; clone size: many; D gene: TRBD1; J gene: TRBJ1-1; V gene: TRBV28
CDR3 DNA: TGTGCCAGTAGTATCTGGGGGGGCGATACGCAGTATTTT; CDR3 protein: CASSIWGGDTQYF; CDR3 length: 13; clone size: few; D gene: .; J gene: TRBJ2-3; V gene: TRBV19
CDR3 DNA: TGTGCCAGCTTGAGTGGGAACACTGAAGCTTTCTTT; CDR3 protein: CASLSGNTEAFF; CDR3 length: 12; clone size: many; D gene: .; J gene: TRBJ1-1; V gene: TRBV7-9
CDR3 DNA: TGTGCCAGCAGTGCAACTAGCGGGGGGGCCACAGATACGCAGTATTTT; CDR3 protein: CASSATSGGATDTQYF; CDR3 length: 16; clone size: .; D gene: TRBD2; J gene: TRBJ2-3; V gene: TRBV6-2/TRBV6-3
CDR3 DNA: TGCGCCAGCAGCTTGGGGGGGGCAGGGTTCGGCGCTGAAGCTTTCTTT; CDR3 protein: CASSLGGAGFGAEAFF; CDR3 length: 16; clone size: many; D gene: .; J gene: TRBJ1-1; V gene: TRBV5-1
CDR3 DNA: TGTGCCTGGAGCTCACCCGGGGCCAATCCACCCCTCCACTTT; CDR3 protein: CAWSSPGANPPLHF; CDR3 length: 14; clone size: .; D gene: .; J gene: TRBJ1-6; V gene: TRBV30
CDR3 DNA: TGTGCCAGCAGCCTAACAAGGCCCGCGCCCCAGCATTTT; CDR3 protein: CASSLTRPAPQHF; CDR3 length: 13; clone size: many; D gene: .; J gene: TRBJ1-5; V gene: TRBV12-3/TRBV12-4
CDR3 DNA: TGTGCCATCGACAGGGGGACACAAGAGACCCAGTACTTC; CDR3 protein: CAIDRGTQETQYF; CDR3 length: 13; clone size: many; D gene: TRBD1; J gene: TRBJ2-5; V gene: TRBV7-8
CDR3 DNA: TGTGCCAGCACCCCCAGGGGGGGGGCGGGACTTCACAATGAGCAGTTCTTC; CDR3 protein: CASTPRGGAGLHNEQFF; CDR3 length: 17; clone size: many; D gene: .; J gene: TRBJ2-1; V gene: TRBV5-6
CDR3 DNA: TGTGCCAGCAGTTTTAACGGGAACTATGGCTACACCTTC; CDR3 protein: CASSFNGNYGYTF; CDR3 length: 13; clone size: many; D gene: .; J gene: TRBJ1-2; V gene: TRBV28
CDR3 DNA: TGTGCCAGTAGTATGCGGACAAGGAATGAAAAACTGTTTTTT; CDR3 protein: CASSMRTRNEKLFF; CDR3 length: 14; clone size: few; D gene: .; J gene: TRBJ1-4; V gene: TRBV19
CDR3 DNA: TGTGCCAGCAGCGTAAAAGAAGGAGACATGGACAGGCTCCGTGGCTACACCTTC; CDR3 protein: CASSVKEGDMDRLRGYTF; CDR3 length: 18; clone size: .; D gene: TRBD1; J gene: TRBJ1-2; V gene: TRBV9
CDR3 DNA: TGTGCCAGCAGTTTACGGGGAATAGCCAAAAACATTCAGTACTTC; CDR3 protein: CASSLRGIAKNIQYF; CDR3 length: 15; clone size: many; D gene: .; J gene: TRBJ2-4; V gene: TRBV28
CDR3 DNA: TGTGCCAGCAGCGTAGCGGAGGCCGTTCTGTACGAGCAGTACTTC; CDR3 protein: CASSVAEAVLYEQYF; CDR3 length: 15; clone size: many; D gene: .; J gene: TRBJ2-7; V gene: TRBV9
CDR3 DNA: TGTGCCAGCAGCTCACGGGCAGGATCTGGGGTTGGCTACACCTTC; CDR3 protein: CASSSRAGSGVGYTF; CDR3 length: 15; clone size: .; D gene: .; J gene: TRBJ1-2; V gene: TRBV11-2
CDR3 DNA: TGTGCCAGCAGCTTAAGGGCAGGGGCCGTTACCTACAATGAGCAGTTCTTC; CDR3 protein: CASSLRAGAVTYNEQFF; CDR3 length: 17; clone size: .; D gene: .; J gene: TRBJ2-1; V gene: TRBV7-2
CDR3 DNA: TGCAGTGCCAGGACTAGCTGGAGCTCCTACGAGCAGTACTTC; CDR3 protein: CSARTSWSSYEQYF; CDR3 length: 14; clone size: many; D gene: TRBD2; J gene: TRBJ2-7; V gene: TRBV20-1
CDR3 DNA: TGCGCCAGCAGCTCCGGGGGCATCAGAGAGACCCAGTACTTC; CDR3 protein: CASSSGGIRETQYF; CDR3 length: 14; clone size: many; D gene: .; J gene: TRBJ2-5; V gene: TRBV5-1
CDR3 DNA: TGTGCCAGCAGTCCGAGGGCCCGGGACTCCTCCTACGAGCAGTACTTC; CDR3 protein: CASSPRARDSSYEQYF; CDR3 length: 16; clone size: .; D gene: .; J gene: TRBJ2-7; V gene: TRBV25-1
CDR3 DNA: TGCAGTGCTAGATCGGACGGCCAAAACAGGGGGTTTTGGACCCAGTACTTC; CDR3 protein: CSARSDGQNRGFWTQYF; CDR3 length: 17; clone size: many; D gene: TRBD1; J gene: TRBJ2-5; V gene: TRBV20-1
CDR3 DNA: TGCGCCAGCAGCCTAAGACTAGCGGGAGCCACCGGGGAGCTGTTTTTT; CDR3 protein: CASSLRLAGATGELFF; CDR3 length: 16; clone size: few; D gene: TRBD2; J gene: TRBJ2-2; V gene: TRBV4-3
CDR3 DNA: TGCAGCGTTGGCGCTAGGGGGCTAACCGACACAGATACGCAGTATTTT; CDR3 protein: CSVGARGLTDTDTQYF; CDR3 length: 16; clone size: many; D gene: TRBD1; J gene: TRBJ2-3; V gene: TRBV29-1
CDR3 DNA: TGCGCCAGCAGCTCCCACGGATCCAACACTGAAGCTTTCTTT; CDR3 protein: CASSSHGSNTEAFF; CDR3 length: 14; clone size: few; D gene: .; J gene: TRBJ1-1; V gene: TRBV5-1
CDR3 DNA: TGTGCCAGCAGCCGTTGGGGGGCGATCAATCAGCCCCAGCATTTT; CDR3 protein: CASSRWGAINQPQHF; CDR3 length: 15; clone size: .; D gene: .; J gene: TRBJ1-5; V gene: TRBV7-9
CDR3 DNA: TGTGCCAGCAGCCCGGGGACAGGGTTCCAGCCCCAGCATTTT; CDR3 protein: CASSPGTGFQPQHF; CDR3 length: 14; clone size: .; D gene: TRBD1; J gene: TRBJ1-5; V gene: TRBV11-2
CDR3 DNA: TGTGCCAGCTCACCAGATCGGTTCACTGAAGCTTTCTTT; CDR3 protein: CASSPDRFTEAFF; CDR3 length: 13; clone size: .; D gene: .; J gene: TRBJ1-1; V gene: TRBV18
CDR3 DNA: TGTGCCAGCAGCCCCGCGGAGGGATACACTGAAGCTTTCTTT; CDR3 protein: CASSPAEGYTEAFF; CDR3 length: 14; clone size: .; D gene: .; J gene: TRBJ1-1; V gene: TRBV7-2
CDR3 DNA: TGTGCCATCAGTGAGTCATTGGACTCGACGTATTTT; CDR3 protein: CAISESLDSTYF; CDR3 length: 12; clone size: few; D gene: .; J gene: TRBJ2-3; V gene: TRBV10-3
CDR3 DNA: TGTGCCAGCAGCCGCCTGATACAGGGGAGGGATCAGCCCCAGCATTTT; CDR3 protein: CASSRLIQGRDQPQHF; CDR3 length: 16; clone size: few; D gene: TRBD1; J gene: TRBJ1-5; V gene: TRBV5-5
CDR3 DNA: TGTGCCCGTAGCGGGGTGAGCTCCTACGAGCAGTACTTC; CDR3 protein: CARSGVSSYEQYF; CDR3 length: 13; clone size: many; D gene: TRBD2; J gene: TRBJ2-7; V gene: TRBV30
CDR3 DNA: TGTGCCAGCAGCTTAGCTATCTTTGAGCAGTTCTTC; CDR3 protein: CASSLAIFEQFF; CDR3 length: 12; clone size: many; D gene: .; J gene: TRBJ2-1; V gene: TRBV7-2
CDR3 DNA: TGTGCCAGCAGTTACTCGAAAGGAGGGACTGAAGCTTTCTTT; CDR3 protein: CASSYSKGGTEAFF; CDR3 length: 14; clone size: .; D gene: .; J gene: TRBJ1-1; V gene: TRBV6-2/TRBV6-3
CDR3 DNA: TGTGCCAGCAGACAGGGATTGGGGAACACTGAAGCTTTCTTT; CDR3 protein: CASRQGLGNTEAFF; CDR3 length: 14; clone size: many; D gene: .; J gene: TRBJ1-1; V gene: TRBV11-2
CDR3 DNA: TGTGCCAGCAGCCCCCCTAGCGGGAGTCGCAATGAGCAGTTCTTC; CDR3 protein: CASSPPSGSRNEQFF; CDR3 length: 15; clone size: many; D gene: TRBD2; J gene: TRBJ2-1; V gene: TRBV3-1
CDR3 DNA: TGTGCCAGCAGTGAGGGGACTAGCGGGAGTACAGATACGCAGTATTTT; CDR3 protein: CASSEGTSGSTDTQYF; CDR3 length: 16; clone size: many; D gene: TRBD2; J gene: TRBJ2-3; V gene: TRBV2
CDR3 DNA: TGTGCCAGTAGTCGTACTGGGCACGCTAATGAAAAACTGTTTTTT; CDR3 protein: CASSRTGHANEKLFF; CDR3 length: 15; clone size: few; D gene: .; J gene: TRBJ1-4; V gene: TRBV19
CDR3 DNA: TGTGCCAGCAGTTTCGGTGCCGGGGAGCTGTTTTTT; CDR3 protein: CASSFGAGELFF; CDR3 length: 12; clone size: many; D gene: .; J gene: TRBJ2-2; V gene: TRBV12-3/TRBV12-4
CDR3 DNA: TGTGCCAGCAGCTTAAGGTTCGGCAGGGGAGAGACCCAGTACTTC; CDR3 protein: CASSLRFGRGETQYF; CDR3 length: 15; clone size: .; D gene: .; J gene: TRBJ2-5; V gene: TRBV7-9
CDR3 DNA: TGCAGTGCTAGAGTTGGCATGCAGAATTCACCCCTCCACTTT; CDR3 protein: CSARVGMQNSPLHF; CDR3 length: 14; clone size: many; D gene: .; J gene: TRBJ1-6; V gene: TRBV20-1
CDR3 DNA: TGTGCCAGCAGCTCCCGAGGGTGGGTGAACACTGAAGCTTTCTTT; CDR3 protein: CASSSRGWVNTEAFF; CDR3 length: 15; clone size: many; D gene: .; J gene: TRBJ1-1; V gene: TRBV5-1
CDR3 DNA: TGCAGCGTGGAGGATAGGGGGCAGGGAACTGAAGCTTTCTTT; CDR3 protein: CSVEDRGQGTEAFF; CDR3 length: 14; clone size: few; D gene: TRBD1; J gene: TRBJ1-1; V gene: TRBV29-1